This is a list of T cell receptor beta chains from one sample in a study of CXCR3-negative and CXCR3-positive naive CD8 T cells. TCRdb re-called the 5' RACE reads; every CDR3 protein appears as one record, without DNA. Its table records nearly 45,000 distinct CDR3 sequences. The specimen was memory CD8+ T cells from blood. These receptors all stem from a human donor in good health. Some clones in this sample may be carry-over from other donors' samples. Both conserved end residues are part of each CDR3. Fields, in order: CDR3 protein, J gene, V gene.

cdr3_aa: CASSFGMGEGNEQYF
j_call: TRBJ2-7
v_call: TRBV7-8

cdr3_aa: CASSDEGSTYEQYF
j_call: TRBJ2-7
v_call: TRBV6-1

cdr3_aa: CSVPGTGGETQYF
j_call: TRBJ2-5
v_call: TRBV29-1

cdr3_aa: CASSYIGDDGYTF
j_call: TRBJ1-2
v_call: TRBV6-5

cdr3_aa: CASSLVGGRSGYEQYF
j_call: TRBJ2-7
v_call: TRBV7-2

cdr3_aa: CSVLDSSAEAFF
j_call: TRBJ1-1
v_call: TRBV29-1

cdr3_aa: CASSEAQGTGELFF
j_call: TRBJ2-2
v_call: TRBV2

cdr3_aa: CSAPWGQQETQYF
j_call: TRBJ2-5
v_call: TRBV20-1

cdr3_aa: CASSGTSGADTQYF
j_call: TRBJ2-3
v_call: TRBV6-4

cdr3_aa: CSVLGGFSTGQYTDTQYF
j_call: TRBJ2-3
v_call: TRBV29-1

cdr3_aa: CASSPTSGRAYEQYF
j_call: TRBJ2-7
v_call: TRBV18

cdr3_aa: CSARDLGSYEQYF
j_call: TRBJ2-7
v_call: TRBV20-1

cdr3_aa: CASSSQDGWTGELFF
j_call: TRBJ2-2
v_call: TRBV6-5

cdr3_aa: CSVRLAGLYEQYF
j_call: TRBJ2-7
v_call: TRBV29-1

cdr3_aa: CASSVRGGTDTQYF
j_call: TRBJ2-3
v_call: TRBV9

cdr3_aa: CASSIGAIESYNEQFF
j_call: TRBJ2-1
v_call: TRBV19

cdr3_aa: CSVDPGINEQFF
j_call: TRBJ2-1
v_call: TRBV29-1

cdr3_aa: CASSWARNTDTQYF
j_call: TRBJ2-3
v_call: TRBV28

cdr3_aa: CATSDLGDLFAF
j_call: TRBJ1-2
v_call: TRBV24-1

cdr3_aa: CASSERAGSYEQYF
j_call: TRBJ2-7
v_call: TRBV2

cdr3_aa: CASSFSGETYEQYF
j_call: TRBJ2-7
v_call: TRBV13

cdr3_aa: CSARAAGTTTNEKLFF
j_call: TRBJ1-4
v_call: TRBV20-1

cdr3_aa: CSVEVRDYGYTF
j_call: TRBJ1-2
v_call: TRBV29-1

cdr3_aa: CASSQSSELNNEQFF
j_call: TRBJ2-1
v_call: TRBV23-1

cdr3_aa: CASPPGGSAKNIQYF
j_call: TRBJ2-4
v_call: TRBV28